Listed below are T cell receptor beta chains from one sample, sequenced in a study of blood T cell repertoires in COVID-19. Measured with immunoSEQ multiplex PCR; TCRdb has only the in-frame clones, and not every one. The data hold a few hundred thousand clones, with approximately 84% observed a single time. Sequenced material: PBMCs or T cells enriched from blood (not recorded which). The origin of the receptors is a woman aged 25 to 39 who had recovered from COVID-19. Both conserved end residues are trimmed from each CDR3.

CDR3 | J | V
ASSLYNQETQY | TRBJ2-5 | TRBV5-6
ASSLGDRNYGYT | TRBJ1-2 | TRBV28
ASSQRAIPSRITNEKLF | TRBJ1-4 | TRBV23-1
ASSLVTAGNYGYT | TRBJ1-2 | TRBV5-6
ASRRDSYNEKLF | TRBJ1-4 | TRBV6-5
ASRIHTARQGFPLIPMNTEAF | TRBJ1-1 | TRBV27
ASSVDRSSYEQY | TRBJ2-7 | TRBV19
ASSNQGSRTTEAF | TRBJ1-1 | TRBV19
ASSLTGVGVDTQY | TRBJ2-3 | TRBV27
ATALEGAQGYGYT | TRBJ1-2 | TRBV6-5
AWSVSGQGRSPLH | TRBJ1-6 | TRBV30
SASQAPDEQF | TRBJ2-1 | TRBV20-1
ASSLGATNEKLF | TRBJ1-4 | TRBV6-5
ASRDSHSGNTIY | TRBJ1-3 | TRBV25-1
ASSTTGGNTQY | TRBJ2-3 | TRBV19
ASSVGGVNTGELF | TRBJ2-2 | TRBV9
AWRGGGYT | TRBJ1-2 | TRBV30
ASSLTDTQY | TRBJ2-3 | TRBV12-3/TRBV12-4
AWSVPREADYYGYT | TRBJ1-2 | TRBV30
ASSLGPRQGEGTDTQY | TRBJ2-3 | TRBV13
ASSSYRALNTGELF | TRBJ2-2 | TRBV7-2
ASSQDTGLGYT | TRBJ1-2 | TRBV4-1
ASSRRDPGNEQF | TRBJ2-1 | TRBV10-1
ASSLTGSEAF | TRBJ1-1 | TRBV11-2
ASSTQGWRQETQY | TRBJ2-5 | TRBV27
ASTPGAGNTIY | TRBJ1-3 | TRBV28
ASSPPGQTLNYGYT | TRBJ1-2 | TRBV18
ASSLVQGAGGYT | TRBJ1-2 | TRBV5-1
ASSYDRERAYGYT | TRBJ1-2 | TRBV7-2
ASSVNTGATNEKLF | TRBJ1-4 | TRBV5-1
ASSVEMGGVVTQY | TRBJ2-5 | TRBV9
ASSSSGGPLYEQY | TRBJ2-7 | TRBV6-1
ASSEAGQGYGYT | TRBJ1-2 | TRBV2
ASSLGIARPQH | TRBJ1-5 | TRBV7-9
ASSTGQANYGYT | TRBJ1-2 | TRBV6-5
ASSLGGGLVETQY | TRBJ2-5 | TRBV7-6
ASSPDRTYNEQF | TRBJ2-1 | TRBV19
ASSLTWGPGNTIY | TRBJ1-3 | TRBV19
ASRSGLAGNRRELF | TRBJ2-2 | TRBV7-2
ASSLWGDAEAF | TRBJ1-1 | TRBV7-9
ASSLVGQNPYGYT | TRBJ1-2 | TRBV7-2
ASSLGEARGSPLH | TRBJ1-6 | TRBV7-9
ASIFLAGDRTGELF | TRBJ2-2 | TRBV2
ASSSKTDLNYGYT | TRBJ1-2 | TRBV5-4
ASSPSGEGSGELF | TRBJ2-2 | TRBV11-2
ASSDYSNQPQH | TRBJ1-5 | TRBV12-3/TRBV12-4
ASRLTDRNQPQH | TRBJ1-5 | TRBV2
ASSEGDDTQY | TRBJ2-3 | TRBV18
ASSPQGMGDEQY | TRBJ2-7 | TRBV6-6
ASSIGLRQETQY | TRBJ2-5 | TRBV19
ASSEGNGREAF | TRBJ1-1 | TRBV2
ASSSTGGTRGYT | TRBJ1-2 | TRBV11-2
ASSAGNTEAF | TRBJ1-1 | TRBV2
ASSLPGQRRYSPLH | TRBJ1-6 | TRBV28